This T cell receptor (beta chain) was observed in a study of blood T cell repertoires in COVID-19. Study details: Donors in the United States, Italy and Spain gave samples during acute or convalescent COVID-19. From T cells, B-cell-depleted T cells, or PBMCs came the material, which was cDNA or gDNA.

How the authors handled the data: Reference gene primer amplification in the assay estimated nucleated cell counts. Sequenced by immunoSEQ multiplex PCR; TCRdb stores in-frame clones only, minus some. V and J calls plus clone size are reproduced from that table; the DNA served to infer D and trimming. The table has over 85,000 clones, around three quarters seen once; the top ten hold 7.6%. The V gene's germline CDR1 is SGHNT and CDR2 YYREEE (reference sequence). This CDR3 comprises 15 residues. V lost 0 bases to trimming and J lost 8 bases; unmatched junction nucleotides: 5. This chain connects TRBV5-4 to TRBJ1-2; the match to TRBD1 covers 12 bases. Sequencing was done on a sample of peripheral blood. The source is a woman aged 60-75 years with acute or convalescent COVID-19. CDR3 loop: CASSLARDRGRGYTF. The CDR3, as DNA: TGTGCCAGCAGCTTGGCCAGGGACAGGGGGCGAGGCTACACCTTC.